These 10 T cell receptor beta chains share one sample of origin, sequenced in a study of cytomegalovirus exposure and HLA in healthy donors. PCR amplification relied on 60 Vbeta primers (plus 13 Jbeta primers). Produced via immunoSEQ multiplex PCR; TCRdb's table is partial and in-frame only. The sample has 200,000 to 250,000 clones, about 80% seen once. Sample: PBMCs. The source is a woman in her fifties or sixties in good health and CMV-seropositive.

The chain carries TRBV7-4 and TRBJ2-7, with 10 bases lining up with TRBD2. Germline trimming cut 8 bases from V and 0 bases from J; bases unmatched to any gene: 16. Germline V CDR1 and CDR2: SGHVT, SQSDAQ. This CDR3 spans 18 amino acids. CDR3 residues: CASAPKVGTSGASYEQYF. DNA for the CDR3: TGTGCCAGCGCCCCTAAGGTAGGTACTAGCGGGGCCTCCTACGAGCAGTACTTC.

The chain carries TRBV6-6 and TRBJ1-2; D is perhaps TRBD1 (6 bases). The V gene lost 6 bases and the J gene lost 4 bases, with 15 bases spanning the gap. There are 14 residues in the CDR3. Germline V gene data show CDR1 as MNHNY and CDR2 as SVGAGI (reference sequence). The DNA of the CDR3 is TGTGCCAGCAGGAGAGGACAGACCAGCTATGGCTACACCTTC. This sequence encodes CASRRGQTSYGYTF.

This chain links TRBV18 with TRBJ1-1; 7 positions match TRBD1. J gave up 3 bases and V 4 bases, and 14 bases lay outside the gene matches. The CDR3 contains 17 residues. Germline-derived CDR1 and CDR2 are KGHSH and LQKENI. Here the CDR3 DNA reads TGTGCCAGCTCACGCGTTCGTTCGGGACAGACCTACACTGAAGCTTTCTTT. Protein: CASSRVRSGQTYTEAFF.

The rearrangement links TRBV4-1 to TRBJ2-1; 9 bases are a match to TRBD2. V lost 1 base and J lost 13; bases outside the gene matches: 8. This CDR3 region has 14 residues. CDR1 is MGHRA and CDR2 is YSYEKL in the germline V gene. The CDR3 here is CASSQGTGGRAQFF. The CDR3 bases are TGCGCCAGCAGCCAAGGAACTGGCGGGAGGGCTCAGTTCTTC.

This clone was observed a handful of times. The chain combines TRBV5-1 with TRBJ2-1; TRBD1 matches at 10 bases. Germline CDR1 reads SGHRS; CDR2 reads YFSETQ. The CDR3 extends over 16 amino acids. Germline trimming cut 6 bases from V and 2 bases from J; bases unmatched to any gene: 8. CDR3 DNA sequence: TGCGCCAGCACCACAGGGGACAGGGGCCCCTACAATGAGCAGTTCTTC. This sequence encodes CASTTGDRGPYNEQFF.

This clone was detected only once. The V and J genes are TRBV27 and TRBJ2-2; D possibly corresponds to TRBD1 (6 bases). This CDR3 has 13 residues. Trimming took 6 bases from V and 3 from J, leaving 8 bases between them. The germline gives CDR1 MNHEY, CDR2 SMNVEV (reference sequence). The CDR3: CASRNRDTGELFF. The CDR3 DNA is TGTGCCAGCAGGAACAGGGACACCGGGGAGCTGTTTTTT.

This rearrangement joins TRBV10-2 to TRBJ2-3; 8 bases fit TRBD2. V trimming: 10 bases; J trimming: 3 bases; junction bases outside the gene matches: 9. The CDR3 loop spans 14 amino acids. The germline gives CDR1 WSHSY, CDR2 SAAADI. The CDR3, as DNA: TGCGCCATCTCAAGCGGGAGATGGACAGATACGCAGTATTTT. It encodes CAISSGRWTDTQYF.

This sequence joins TRBV5-1 and TRBJ2-2; TRBD2 is a possible D gene (6 bases). Germline loops: CDR1 SGHRS, CDR2 YFSETQ. Between the trimmed V and J ends, which lost 1 base and 3 bases, there was a span of 10 bases. The length of the CDR3 is 15 residues. CDR3 residues: CASSLYGGDTGELFF. DNA for the CDR3: TGCGCCAGCAGCTTGTATGGCGGGGACACCGGGGAGCTGTTTTTT.

CDR3 sequence (DNA): TGTGCCAGCAGCTCTGGGACACTCCGGTACTTC. It translates to CASSSGTLRYF. The chain combines TRBV7-9 with TRBJ2-4, with D perhaps matching TRBD1 (6 bases). V lost 4 bases and J lost 15, with 13 bases in between. The V gene's germline CDR1 is SEHNR and CDR2 FQNEAQ (reference sequence). This CDR3 region has 11 residues. Full variable domain (missing parts from reference TRBV7-9 and TRBJ2-4): DTGVSQNPRHKITKRGQNVTFRCDPISEHNRLYWYRQTLGQGPEFLTYFQNEAQLEKSRLLSDRFSAERPKGSFSTLEIQRTEQGDSAMYLCASSSGTLRYFGAGTRLSVL.

The chain carries TRBV2 and TRBJ2-5; D remains unclear. This CDR3 is built from 14 residues. Germline CDR1 SNHLY, CDR2 FYNNEI. Trimming pared 6 bases from V and 5 bases from J, leaving 16 bases between. CDR3 DNA: TGTGCCAGCAGCTCTGACTTAGCAGCTGAGACCCAGTACTTC. Translation gives CASSSDLAAETQYF.